This TCR beta chain was found in a study of T cells in Graves' hyperthyroidism and ophthalmopathy. Study in general: At the time of initial diagnosis and before any treatment, peripheral blood was collected.

This clonotype was observed many times. The antigen is not known. Hyperthyroidism of Graves' type that showed no ophthalmopathy progression within 18 months was stable. Each 10 ml fresh peripheral blood draw supplied the PBMCs. Regarding the study as a whole: Among thyroid clonotypes expanded above 0.001, most also appeared in blood.

What was amplified from RNA transcripts were TCR beta CDR3 regions. First-round RT-PCR targeting the TCR CDR3 was performed with the HTBI primer set. TCRdb used MiXCR to reprocess the multiplex PCR reads, holding one entry per CDR3 protein. The table has 700,000 or so distinct CDR3 sequences, about 17% seen once. The germline V gene encodes CDR1 SGHTA and CDR2 FQGTGA. With V trimmed by 3 bases and J by 0 bases, 8 bases remained unmatched. CDR3 length: 18 residues. Material: blood. The sequence was collected from a man aged 18 to 30 with Graves' hyperthyroidism. This chain uses TRBV7-3 with TRBJ2-1; 10 positions agree with TRBD2. CDR3 protein: CASSLSSGRAISYNEQFF. DNA of the CDR3: TGTGCCAGCAGCTTGTCAAGCGGGAGGGCCATCTCCTACAATGAGCAGTTCTTC.